Below, 27 T cell receptor beta chains from the same sample are listed, as sequenced in a study of blood T cell repertoires in COVID-19. Some clones are missing from TCRdb's copy, which holds only in-frame ones; the method was immunoSEQ multiplex PCR. The table lists 270,000 or so clones, 86% of them singletons. Sequences were obtained from peripheral blood. These receptors all come from a woman in her 30s with COVID-19, enrolled during active disease.

The rearrangement uses TRBV5-4 and TRBJ2-3; the D gene is possibly TRBD2 (7 bases). Trimming cost V 5 bases and J 2 bases, with 18 bases left between them. In germline, CDR1 is SGHNT, CDR2 YYREEE (reference sequence). CDR3 length equals 16 residues. CDR3 sequence: CASSLGGPRITDTQYF. CDR3 DNA sequence: TGTGCCAGCAGTCTCGGGGGGCCACGGATCACAGATACGCAGTATTTT.

The J gene is TRBJ1-6, the V gene TRBV5-8; possible D gene TRBD1, 6 bases. Per the germline V gene, CDR1 is SGHTS and CDR2 is YDEGEE. The CDR3 totals 14 residues. The ends were cut back, 3 bases at V and 9 bases at J, with 13 bases in the middle. The CDR3 region has the DNA TGTGCCAGCAGCTCGGACGGACAGATTTCACCCCTCCACTTT. It is translated as CASSSDGQISPLHF.

V is TRBV9 and J is TRBJ1-6, with a weak D call TRBD1 (5 bases). The germline V gene encodes CDR1 SGDLS and CDR2 YYNGEE. Between the trimmed V and J ends, which lost 0 bases and 7 bases, there was a span of 8 bases. This CDR3 is 14 amino acids long. The CDR3 bases are TGTGCCAGCAGCGTAGAGGCAGGGAATTCACCCCTCCACTTT. It yields the protein CASSVEAGNSPLHF.

The chain's CDR3 is CASSSSFGGGYSYEQYF. The CDR3 DNA reads as TGTGCCAGCAGCTCCAGCTTCGGCGGGGGATATTCCTACGAGCAGTACTTC. This rearrangement joins TRBV7-8 to TRBJ2-7, with 7 positions matching TRBD2. This CDR3 region has 17 residues. Trimming at V came to 4 bases and at J to 1 base, leaving 13 bases not matched to a gene. Germline V lookup: CDR1 SGHVS, CDR2 FQNEAQ.

The chain couples TRBV5-4 to TRBJ1-3, with a tentative D call TRBD1 (6 bases). The CDR3 is 14 amino acids. V was trimmed by 4 bases and J by 1 base, leaving 9 bases between them. CDR1 and CDR2 (germline): SGHNT, YYREEE (reference sequence). The CDR3 DNA reads TGTGCCAGCAGCCCAGGGACATCTGGAAACACCATATATTTT. Its translation: CASSPGTSGNTIYF.

The chain couples TRBV2 to TRBJ2-5; TRBD2 is a possible D gene (6 bases). The CDR3 has 14 residues. The V gene's germline CDR1 is SNHLY and CDR2 FYNNEI. Trimming took off 8 bases at V and 1 base at J, with 14 bases between the two ends. DNA for the CDR3: TGTGCCAGCTGCGGAGGGCTGATCCAAGAGACCCAGTACTTC. Translated, it gives CASCGGLIQETQYF.

This rearrangement joins TRBV15 to TRBJ1-1; D remains unclear. The CDR3 is 13 residues long. In germline, CDR1 is LNHNV, CDR2 YYDKDF (reference sequence). The ends were cut back, 0 bases at V and 8 bases at J, with 10 bases in the middle. CDR3 residues: CATSRDRIQEAFF. For the CDR3, the DNA is TGTGCCACCAGCAGAGATCGTATACAGGAAGCTTTCTTT.

The chain couples TRBV6-5 to TRBJ2-7; TRBD1 matches 7 bases. CDR1 is MNHEY and CDR2 is SVGAGI in the germline V gene. The CDR3 covers 15 residues. V lost 2 bases, J lost 0 bases, and 4 bases stayed unmatched. The CDR3 DNA reads as TGTGCCAGCAGTTACGCGACAGGGAGCTCCTACGAGCAGTACTTC. Its protein product is CASSYATGSSYEQYF.

The rearrangement joins TRBV29-1 to TRBJ1-6; D remains unclear. Trimming removed 3 bases at V and 10 bases at J, with 7 bases between. Germline CDR1 SQVTM, CDR2 ANQGSEA. The CDR3 is made up of 11 amino acids. The CDR3 DNA reads as TGCAGCGTTGACTCGGAGTCACCCCTCCACTTT. It yields the protein CSVDSESPLHF. Looking up the rest from reference TRBV29-1 and TRBJ1-6 gives the full variable domain: SAVISQKPSRDICQRGTSLTIQCQVDSQVTMMFWYRQQPGQSLTLIATANQGSEATYESGFVIDKFPISRPNLTFSTLTVSNMSPEDSSIYLCSVDSESPLHFGNGTRLTVT.

V usage is TRBV6-2 or TRBV6-3 and J usage is TRBJ2-4, with 13 bases aligning to TRBD2. This CDR3 contains 15 residues. V lost 5 bases and J lost 7; bases outside the gene matches: 5. Germline CDR1 MNHEY, CDR2 SVGEGT. The CDR3, as DNA: TGTGCCAGCAGTACCGGACTAGCGGGGGCCAACATTCAGTACTTC. Residues: CASSTGLAGANIQYF.

On this clone: The identical CDR3 is also encoded by other nucleotide sequences in the sample. The gene calls are TRBV19 and TRBJ2-7; 11 bases match TRBD1. This CDR3 is built from 14 residues. CDR1 and CDR2 from the germline V gene are LNHDA and SQIVND (reference sequence). V dropped 6 bases and J dropped 2; count of bases not matched to a gene: 3. The CDR3 DNA reads as TGTGCCAGTAGCCCGGGACAGGGGGCCTACGAGCAGTACTTC. It translates to CASSPGQGAYEQYF.

The chain is built from TRBV19 and TRBJ2-3; 8 nucleotides line up with TRBD1. The CDR3 spans 14 residues. The V segment lost 5 bases and the J segment 4 bases; nucleotides outside the gene matches: 5. In germline, CDR1 is LNHDA, CDR2 SQIVND (reference sequence). CDR3 sequence: CASSSGQGSDTQYF. CDR3 bases: TGTGCCAGTAGTTCAGGACAGGGCTCAGATACGCAGTATTTT.

Only a few counts were recorded for this clone. The gene calls are TRBV28 and TRBJ1-5, with D perhaps matching TRBD1 (6 bases). The CDR3 is 15 residues long. CDR1 MDHEN and CDR2 SYDVKM come from the germline V gene. Trimming removed 5 bases at V and 2 bases at J, with 13 bases between. As DNA, the CDR3 is TGTGCCAGCAGTCCCCCAGGGGATGGCAATCAGCCCCAGCATTTT. Amino acid sequence: CASSPPGDGNQPQHF.

The V gene is TRBV11-2, the J gene TRBJ2-3; tentatively, D is TRBD2 (5 bases). This CDR3 spans 14 amino acids. Germline V gives CDR1 SGHAT, CDR2 FQNNGV. Trimming cost V 0 bases and J 6 bases, with 10 bases left between them. The CDR3 DNA sequence: TGTGCCAGCAGCTTAGAGCCGGGGTGGGATACGCAGTATTTT. As protein: CASSLEPGWDTQYF.

The rearrangement links TRBV5-1 to TRBJ2-1; D perhaps matches TRBD1 (6 bases). Germline CDR1 and CDR2: SGHRS and YFSETQ. V dropped 6 bases and J dropped 8 bases, with 18 bases sitting between them. The CDR3 extends over 14 amino acids. The CDR3 here is CASNPTGERYEQFF. The CDR3 DNA is TGCGCCAGCAACCCGACAGGCGAGAGGTATGAGCAGTTCTTC.

This chain links TRBV5-1 with TRBJ2-6; tentatively, D is TRBD2 (6 bases). Germline V gives CDR1 SGHRS, CDR2 YFSETQ. V was clipped by 1 base and J by 0 bases, with 14 bases between them. CDR3 length: 18 residues. In nucleotides, the CDR3 is TGCGCCAGCAGCTTGAGACCGGGAGATATCTCTGGGGCCAACGTCCTGACTTTC. Translated: CASSLRPGDISGANVLTF.

The genes are TRBV24-1 and TRBJ2-3; 10 nucleotides line up with TRBD2. This CDR3 is built from 15 residues. Germline CDR1 and CDR2: KGHDR and SFDVKD. J lost 1 base, V lost 5 bases, and 2 bases had no gene match. This CDR3 reads CATSGSGGGTDTQYF. The CDR3 DNA follows: TGTGCCACCAGTGGGAGCGGGGGGGGCACAGATACGCAGTATTTT.

This clone was recorded only once. The chain is built from TRBV10-2 and TRBJ2-2; possible D gene TRBD1, 6 bases. Germline V gene lookup returns CDR1 WSHSY and CDR2 SAAADI. The CDR3 totals 16 residues. Trimming took off 0 bases at V and 1 base at J, with 9 bases between the two ends. CDR3 protein: CASSESGQMNTGELFF. DNA of the CDR3: TGCGCCAGCAGTGAGTCTGGACAGATGAACACCGGGGAGCTGTTTTTT.

This chain connects TRBV7-9 to TRBJ2-7, with TRBD1 matching over 8 bases. Germline V gene sequence: CDR1 SEHNR, CDR2 FQNEAQ (reference sequence). Trimming at V came to 5 bases and at J to 4 bases, leaving 10 bases not matched to a gene. CDR3 length: 15 residues. This chain's CDR3 is CASSTQTGVPYEQYF. CDR3 DNA: TGTGCCAGCAGCACCCAGACAGGGGTACCATACGAGCAGTACTTC.

J is TRBJ2-7 and V is TRBV5-1; 8 nucleotides line up with TRBD1. V shed 4 bases, J shed 3 bases, and the junction held 15 bases outside the gene matches. CDR1 and CDR2 (germline): SGHRS, YFSETQ. This CDR3 comprises 17 residues. The CDR3 sequence: CASSPPHRGSGVYEQYF. In nucleotides, the CDR3 is TGCGCCAGCAGCCCGCCCCACAGGGGGTCCGGGGTCTACGAGCAGTACTTC.

The chain recombines TRBV9 with TRBJ2-2; 16 bases fit TRBD2. There are 22 residues in the CDR3. CDR1 and CDR2 (germline): SGDLS, YYNGEE. Trimming took 2 bases from V and 3 from J; bases not matched to a gene: 16. The CDR3: CASSVWALPGLAGGRDTGELFF. DNA for the CDR3: TGTGCCAGCAGCGTTTGGGCCCTTCCGGGACTAGCGGGGGGGCGGGACACCGGGGAGCTGTTTTTT.

The chain employs TRBV6-5 and TRBJ2-7; 12 bases are a match to TRBD2. After removal of 7 bases from V and 3 bases from J, the junction contained 4 bases not matched to a gene. This CDR3 comprises 14 residues. Per the germline V gene, CDR1 is MNHEY and CDR2 is SVGAGI. This CDR3 is CASITGLAGYEQYF. The DNA for the CDR3 is TGTGCCAGCATTACGGGACTAGCGGGCTACGAGCAGTACTTC.

The V gene is TRBV10-2, the J gene TRBJ2-7; TRBD1 agrees at 9 bases. In germline, CDR1 is WSHSY, CDR2 SAAADI. The CDR3 is 15 amino acids. Unmatched junction bases numbered 3, after V lost 3 bases and J lost 0 bases. CDR3 sequence reads: CASSDRDRDSYEQYF. For the CDR3, the DNA is TGCGCCAGCAGTGACCGGGACAGGGACTCCTACGAGCAGTACTTC.

CDR3 sequence (DNA): TGTGCCAGTAGTATGGGGCTTCCAGAGACCCAGTACTTC. It specifies CASSMGLPETQYF. The chain carries TRBV19 and TRBJ2-5, with TRBD1 as a possible D gene (5 bases). This CDR3 spans 13 amino acids. V was clipped by 3 bases and J by 4 bases, with 9 bases between them. CDR1 LNHDA and CDR2 SQIVND come from the germline V gene (reference sequence).

The chain links TRBV5-1 to TRBJ1-3, with no clear D. The CDR3 totals 12 residues. CDR1 SGHRS and CDR2 YFSETQ come from the germline V gene. The CDR3 DNA reads TGCCCCCAGGTGACCTCTGGAAACACCATATATTTT. It yields the protein CPQVTSGNTIYF.

The chain uses TRBV14 and TRBJ2-7; 11 positions match TRBD1. CDR3 length equals 15 residues. With 4 bases clipped from V and 3 bases from J, the junction kept 5 bases outside the gene matches. Germline CDR1 is SGHDN and CDR2 is FVKESK. CDR3 in amino acids: CASSRRGTGGYEQYF. CDR3 in DNA: TGTGCCAGCAGCCGTCGCGGGACAGGGGGCTACGAGCAGTACTTC.

The V call is TRBV19, the J call TRBJ2-2; 9 nucleotides align to TRBD1. Trimming cost V 9 bases and J 6 bases; bases outside gene matches: 2. CDR1 is LNHDA and CDR2 is SQIVND in the germline V gene (reference sequence). The CDR3 consists of 12 residues. The CDR3 nucleotides read TGTGCCAGCCGACAGGGGGCCGGGGAGCTGTTTTTT. This codes for CASRQGAGELFF. Full variable domain (outside the CDR3, taken from reference TRBV19 and TRBJ2-2): DGGITQSPKYLFRKEGQNVTLSCEQNLNHDAMYWYRQDPGQGLRLIYYSQIVNDFQKGDIAEGYSVSREKKESFPLTVTSAQKNPTAFYLCASRQGAGELFFGEGSRLTVL.